The clone carrying this TCR beta chain was detected a few times. The CDR3 is 15 residues long. The V gene's germline CDR1 is MNHGY and CDR2 SAAAGT. Trimming removed 2 bases from V and 4 bases from J; junction bases left unmatched: 3. The data are from a study of sequential checkpoint blockade in melanoma. Study in general: First-line arms were nivolumab then ipilimumab, or the reverse, randomized 1:1.

Only in-frame clones appear in the TCRdb table, and some are missing; sequencing was by immunoSEQ multiplex PCR. The data show about 5,000 clones, with about 30% seen just once and more than 20% held by the top ten. Documented treatment: randomized to nivolumab then ipilimumab (arm A) or the reverse (arm B). The rearrangement joins TRBV6-8 to TRBJ1-5; 9 bases match TRBD1. The source material was tumor tissue (inferred from file names), sampled from a patient given nivolumab and ipilimumab in sequence. The receptor was derived from a human donor with melanoma. DNA for the CDR3: TGTGCCAGCAGTTACACGGGGACAGGGAATCAGCCCCAGCATTTT. Translation gives CASSYTGTGNQPQHF.